A single sample is the source of the 15 T cell receptor delta chains below, sequenced in a study of γδ T cells in repeated Plasmodium falciparum infection. TCRdb re-called the multiplex PCR reads via CATT. Of 70,000 to 95,000 delta-chain clones in the sample, under 1.5% were seen once. Flow sorting of PBMC yielded separate Vgamma9/Vdelta2+ and Vdelta2-negative gammadelta T cell populations for bulk repertoire analysis. The specimen was gamma-delta T cells from blood. These receptors came from a pool of human donors (malaria-infected and uninfected, not separated).

This clone has a count of ten or more. The chain has TRDV1 and TRDJ1, with TRDD3 identical over 10 bases. This CDR3 has 15 residues. Germline CDR1 is TSWWSYY and CDR2 is QGS. V dropped 0 bases and J dropped 5; count of bases not matched to a gene: 3. CDR3 bases: TGTGCTCTTGGGGAACTCCTGGGGGATAATGATAAACTCATCTTT. Translation gives CALGELLGDNDKLIF.

A few counts support this clone. This DNA's translation differs at residue 14 from TCRdb's protein, which comes from a much larger clone; a read error is likely, and the protein shown is translated from the DNA. The V gene is given as TRDV2, and no J gene call is available; the table's D call, TRDD3, was not checked against the DNA. This CDR3 region has 16 residues. The V gene's germline CDR1 is GEAIGNYY and CDR2 EKD. DNA for the CDR3: TGTGCCTGTGACACCGTTGGGGGAGCTTTGACAGCACAACGCTTCTTT. This encodes CACDTVGGALTAQRFF.

This clone was counted between two and nine times. This sequence is one base from a far larger clone and is likely a read error. Other nucleotide sequences in the sample specify the same CDR3. V gene assignment gives TRDV3, but the J gene was left uncalled; TRDD3, the D gene given by the table, was not confirmed from the DNA. CDR1 and CDR2 from the germline V gene are TVYSNPD and GDNSRS (reference sequence). The CDR3 is made up of 15 amino acids. CDR3 region: CAHYDGWRRTDKLIF. The CDR3 coding sequence is TGTGCCCACTACGATGGGTGGAGGAGAACCGATAAACTCATCTTC.

The table lists this clone with many counts. This chain joins TRDV2 and TRDJ1; possible D gene TRDD3, 6 bases. Germline CDR1 reads GEAIGNYY; CDR2 reads EKD. V was pared by 1 base and J by 0 bases, with 14 bases between. This CDR3 has 16 amino acids. In DNA form, the CDR3 reads TGTGCCTGTGACACTGTTGGGGATTCGTACACCGATAAACTCATCTTT. Translation: CACDTVGDSYTDKLIF.

This clone turned up a few times. This likely stems from a read error, as it lies one base from a far larger clone. The same CDR3 arises from other DNA sequences in this sample as well. The J segment was not called; the V segment is TRDV2; TRDD3, the D gene given by the table, was not confirmed from the DNA. CDR3 length: 15 amino acids. Germline V gene data show CDR1 as GEAIGNYY and CDR2 as EKD. The chain's CDR3 is CACDRGDTVTAQLFF. CDR3 nucleotide sequence: TGTGCCTGTGACAGGGGGGATACTGTGACAGCACAACTCTTCTTC.

The sample holds many counts of this clone. The protein TCRdb lists belongs to a much larger clone and differs from this DNA's translation at residue 9, which points to a read error; the protein shown is made from the DNA. The chain recombines TRDV2 with TRDJ1, with 8 bases matching TRDD3. TCRdb supplies no J gene; here it was assigned by aligning the nucleotide sequence to germline. V was pared by 3 bases and J by 0 bases, with 23 bases of the junction left unmatched. The CDR3 totals 21 residues. Per germline, CDR1 GEAIGNYY and CDR2 EKD. CDR3 coding DNA: TGTGCCTGTGACCCTGTACTGGGGGGTACGCGCGTACAATCTTACACCGATAAACTCATCTTT. Its protein product is CACDPVLGGTRVQSYTDKLIF.

This clone was observed at least ten times. The TCRdb record carries a much larger clone's protein, which differs from this DNA's translation at residue 15; a read error is the likely cause, and the protein listed here is the DNA translation. The chain combines TRDV2 with TRDJ1, with 8 bases lining up with TRDD3. There are 17 residues in the CDR3. In germline, CDR1 is GEAIGNYY, CDR2 EKD. The CDR3 bases are TGTGCCTGTGACACCGTCTCCGGGATACGAAACACCGATAAACCCATCTTT. It codes for CACDTVSGIRNTDKPIF.

This clone rates as medium-sized. The chain has TRDV2 and TRDJ3; maybe TRDD3 (5 bases). The germline V gene has CDR1 GEAIGNYY and CDR2 EKD. CDR3 length: 17 amino acids. Trimming took 0 bases from V and 0 from J, leaving 8 bases between them. The CDR3 is CACDTGDSSWDTRQMFF. CDR3 in DNA: TGTGCCTGTGACACCGGGGACTCCTCCTGGGACACCCGACAGATGTTTTTC.

As for this clone: For this DNA, TCRdb reports the protein of a much larger clone, which diverges at residue 14, most likely from a read error; the protein presented here is translated directly from the DNA. The chain carries TRDV1 and TRDJ1; 9 nucleotides agree with TRDD3. The ends lost 1 base at V and 9 bases at J; junction bases unmatched: 15. CDR1 TSWWSYY and CDR2 QGS come from the germline V gene. The CDR3 spans 17 residues. As DNA, the CDR3 is TGTGCTCTTGGGGAACCGTTCGAGCTGGGGGATTCAGATGAACTCATCTTT. Encoded protein: CALGEPFELGDSDELIF.

At least ten counts were recorded for this clone. This chain joins TRDV1 and TRDJ1; 7 nucleotides line up with TRDD3. The germline CDR1 and CDR2 sequences are TSWWSYY and QGS. CDR3 length: 20 residues. Germline trimming cut 0 bases from V and 2 bases from J; bases unmatched to any gene: 18. The DNA of the CDR3 is TGTGCTCTTGGGGAACTACCCGCTCCGTGGATTGGGGGAGGGACCGATAAACTCATCTTT. Protein: CALGELPAPWIGGGTDKLIF.

This clone was counted between two and nine times. TCRdb's protein, taken from a much larger clone, differs from this DNA's translation at residue 7, likely owing to a read error; the protein displayed comes from the DNA. The V call is TRDV2, the J call TRDJ1; 7 nucleotides line up with TRDD3. TCRdb is silent on the J gene; assignment here came from matching the DNA to germline. The CDR3 runs 16 residues. CDR1 is GEAIGNYY and CDR2 is EKD in the germline V gene. J gave up 2 bases and V 5 bases, and 13 bases lay outside the gene matches. The CDR3 nucleotides read TGTGCCTGTGTCCCACTGAGGGATACTGAGACCGATAAACTCATCTTT. Translation gives CACVPLRDTETDKLIF.

This clone was recorded a few times. The protein TCRdb gives is from a much larger clone and does not agree with this DNA's translation at residue 11, likely a read error; the protein shown here comes from the DNA. CDR3 region: CALGDPLTGYADKLIF. The CDR3 DNA reads as TGTGCTCTTGGGGACCCATTAACCGGGTACGCCGATAAACTCATCTTT. J is TRDJ1 and V is TRDV1, with unresolved D. The J gene was missing in TCRdb and was found by matching the end of the DNA to germline. The CDR3 is 16 residues long. CDR1 is TSWWSYY and CDR2 is QGS in the germline V gene. The V gene lost 3 bases and the J gene lost 3 bases, with 17 bases spanning the gap.

Comments on this clone: With a far larger clone one base away, a read error is the likely cause. Other DNA sequences within the sample encode an identical CDR3. The chain has TRDV2 and TRDJ1; 8 positions agree with TRDD3. No J segment appears in TCRdb, so it was assigned here by matching the sequence to germline. The CDR3 contains 15 residues. CDR1 is GEAIGNYY, CDR2 EKD, per germline. The chain's CDR3 is CACDLLGVLTDKLIF. The CDR3 DNA reads as TGTGCTTGTGACCTACTGGGGGTTCTCACCGATAAACTCATCTTT.

This clone occurred a few times. The protein held in TCRdb is that of a much larger clone and does not match this DNA's translation at residue 10, likely because of a read error; the protein shown is translated from the DNA. V is TRDV2 and J is TRDJ1, with 8 bases that match TRDD3. The ends lost 5 bases at V and 0 bases at J; junction bases unmatched: 10. CDR1 and CDR2 from the germline V gene are GEAIGNYY and EKD. CDR3 length: 16 amino acids. CDR3 loop: CACVWLGDPYTDKLIF. DNA for the CDR3: TGTGCCTGTGTTTGGCTGGGGGACCCTTACACCGATAAACTCATCTTT.

This clone appeared a few times. The translation of this DNA and the TCRdb protein of a much larger clone differ at residue 7, probably owing to a read error; the protein shown here is translated from the DNA. The rearrangement uses TRDV1 and TRDJ1, with 10 bases aligning to TRDD3. The J gene comes from matching the DNA to germline here; TCRdb lacks it. The trim removed 4 bases at V and 7 bases at J, leaving 27 bases unmatched. This CDR3 comprises 21 residues. The germline V gene has CDR1 TSWWSYY and CDR2 QGS. For the CDR3, the DNA is TGTGCTCTTGGGGCGCGTCCCCCTGTTTGGGGCAGGGAACTGGGGGATCTTAAACTCATCTTT. This encodes CALGARPPVWGRELGDLKLIF.